This TCR beta chain appears in the sequencing data of a study of blood T cell repertoires in COVID-19. For the study at large: The study drew acute and convalescent COVID-19 samples from the United States, Italy and Spain. Sources were T cells, B-cell-depleted T cells, or PBMCs; the material itself was cDNA or gDNA.

Original processing notes: By means of reference gene primer amplification, nucleated cell counts were estimated. TCRdb's table, derived via immunoSEQ multiplex PCR, lists solely in-frame clones and lacks some. The DNA was the basis for D and trimming; V, J and clone size are from that table. The sample lists hundreds of thousands of clones; 88% were seen once. Trimming shortened V by 0 bases and J by 2 bases, and 6 bases separated the two germline ends. CDR3 length equals 15 residues. Germline CDR1 is SGHRS and CDR2 is YFSETQ. The rearrangement uses TRBV5-1 and TRBJ2-6; TRBD1 might be the D (5 bases). The sample was peripheral blood. The clonotype was recovered from an older woman with COVID-19, enrolled during active disease. The CDR3 spells CASSLEGAGANVLTF. DNA for the CDR3: TGCGCCAGCAGCTTGGAAGGGGCTGGGGCCAACGTCCTGACTTTC.